This T cell receptor beta chain derives from a study of PD-L1 blockade in urothelial cancer. About the study: Patients' histories included 0 to 3 prior chemotherapy regimens. Whole-study results and caveats: Clones that were tumor-associated expanded more in the blood of durable-benefit patients at 3 weeks.

Time point indicated: pretreatment peripheral blood. As concerns this clone: No antigen is known for it.

A spike-in of synthetic TCR analog templates was added to each PCR. Clones were sequenced by immunoSEQ multiplex PCR, and TCRdb holds only the in-frame ones, with some missing. The sample yields about 87,000 clones, 84% seen once. The V end lost 5 bases, the J end lost 1 base, and 12 bases lay between the germline ends. CDR3 length: 15 amino acids. Germline V CDR1 and CDR2: KGHSH, LQKENI. The sequencing here drew on PBMCs, taken around atezolizumab (anti-PD-L1) treatment. The receptor's source is a man between 60 and 75 years old with urothelial cancer. The rearrangement joins TRBV18 to TRBJ1-5, with D hard to call. The CDR3 DNA follows: TGTGCCAGCTCATCTAGTGGCGGGAGCAATCAGCCCCAGCATTTT. It translates to CASSSSGGSNQPQHF.